The rows below give T cell receptor beta chains drawn from one sample of a study of Graves' ophthalmopathy and Graves' hyperthyroidism. TCRdb recomputed calls from the multiplex PCR reads with MiXCR, one row per CDR3 protein. Of about 740,000 distinct CDR3 sequences detected, 40% appear once; the ten largest clones hold 40% to 55%. Material for sequencing was peripheral blood. These receptors came from an adult man with Graves' ophthalmopathy. Each CDR3 is given with its conserved first and last residue. A D gene is named only where the DNA matches it firmly. Size values are once, few and many counts, or a class for expanded clones, and some rows have none.

clone_size | j_call | d_call | v_call | cdr3_aa | cdr3_nt
- | TRBJ1-1 | - | TRBV7-8 | CASSLVSGGGEKLNTEAFF | TGTGCCAGCAGCTTAGTTTCGGGGGGCGGAGAAAAACTGAACACTGAAGCTTTCTTT
- | TRBJ1-6 | - | TRBV6-2/TRBV6-3 | CASSYRGNSRLHF | TGTGCCAGCAGTTACAGGGGTAATTCACGCCTCCACTTT
few | TRBJ2-5 | TRBD2 | TRBV7-3 | CASSPGGGVSGTQYF | TGTGCCAGCAGTCCCGGCGGGGGGGTGAGCGGGACCCAGTACTTC
few | TRBJ1-1 | - | TRBV6-4 | CASSDGGNEAFF | TGTGCCAGCAGTGACGGGGGGAATGAAGCTTTCTTT
- | TRBJ2-7 | TRBD1 | TRBV24-1 | CATSDPGTGVKQYF | TGTGCCACCAGTGACCCAGGGACAGGGGTGAAGCAGTACTTC
many | TRBJ2-5 | - | TRBV29-1 | CSVEVGSQETQYF | TGCAGCGTTGAGGTGGGGTCACAAGAGACCCAGTACTTC
once | TRBJ2-1 | TRBD2 | TRBV2 | CASVLAGDEQFF | TGTGCCAGCGTACTAGCGGGGGATGAGCAGTTCTTC
- | TRBJ2-6 | - | TRBV10-3 | CASSSPPGQRSGANVLTF | TGTGCCAGCAGTTCCCCCCCCGGACAGCGCTCTGGGGCCAACGTCCTGACTTTC
once | TRBJ1-5 | - | TRBV25-1 | CASSEFDSNQPQHF | TGTGCCAGCAGTGAATTTGATAGCAATCAGCCCCAGCATTTT
once | TRBJ1-5 | - | TRBV20-1 | CSARGRGTQHF | TGCAGTGCTAGAGGCAGGGGCACACAGCATTTT
- | TRBJ2-5 | - | TRBV6-6 | CASSTNTGYQETQYF | TGTGCCAGCAGCACAAATACAGGGTACCAAGAGACCCAGTACTTC
few | TRBJ1-2 | - | TRBV7-2 | CASSFVQGPASYGYTF | TGTGCCAGCAGTTTCGTCCAGGGCCCTGCCTCTTATGGCTACACCTTC
- | TRBJ1-2 | TRBD1 | TRBV10-3 | CASSSQQGNYGYTF | TGTGCCAGCAGCTCTCAACAGGGGAACTATGGCTACACCTTC
- | TRBJ2-6 | - | TRBV25-1 | CASRVRTGGANVLTF | TGTGCCAGCAGGGTAAGGACGGGCGGGGCCAACGTCCTGACTTTC
many | TRBJ1-2 | - | TRBV29-1 | CSVEARPTIYGYTF | TGCAGCGTTGAGGCCCGTCCGACGATCTATGGCTACACCTTC
- | TRBJ1-1 | - | TRBV19 | CASGTFTEAFF | TGTGCCAGTGGAACGTTCACTGAAGCTTTCTTT
few | TRBJ2-5 | TRBD2 | TRBV7-2 | CASSRRGAGGPETQYF | TGTGCCAGCAGCCGCCGGGGGGCGGGAGGGCCGGAGACCCAGTACTTC
few | TRBJ2-5 | - | TRBV6-5 | CATKGGGGSETQYF | TGTGCCACAAAGGGGGGAGGAGGGTCAGAGACCCAGTACTTC
many | TRBJ1-5 | TRBD1 | TRBV5-6 | CASSFGTGTQPQHF | TGTGCCAGCAGCTTCGGGACAGGGACCCAGCCCCAGCATTTT
- | TRBJ2-2 | TRBD1 | TRBV19 | CASKLTGGTGELFF | TGTGCCAGTAAATTAACAGGGGGCACCGGGGAGCTGTTTTTT
many | TRBJ1-1 | TRBD1 | TRBV2 | CASSDRTGNTEAFF | TGTGCCAGCAGTGACCGGACAGGGAACACTGAAGCTTTCTTT
- | TRBJ1-2 | TRBD1 | TRBV7-9 | CASSPSGTGPKGYTF | TGTGCCAGCAGCCCCTCCGGGACAGGACCAAAAGGCTACACCTTC
few | TRBJ2-7 | - | TRBV12-3/TRBV12-4 | CASSLRQAGLSYEQYF | TGTGCCAGCAGTCTACGACAGGCCGGACTATCCTACGAGCAGTACTTC
- | TRBJ1-1 | - | TRBV25-1 | CASSPQAGGVKTEAFF | TGTGCCAGCTCACCACAAGCCGGGGGAGTCAAGACTGAAGCTTTCTTT
few | TRBJ1-2 | - | TRBV6-6 | CASTPGVGYGYTF | TGTGCCAGCACTCCGGGCGTGGGCTATGGCTACACCTTC
many | TRBJ2-2 | - | TRBV29-1 | CSVASHQTGELFF | TGCAGCGTTGCCAGTCATCAGACCGGGGAGCTGTTTTTT
many | TRBJ2-7 | TRBD1 | TRBV29-1 | CSVETGTGPYEQYF | TGCAGCGTTGAAACCGGGACAGGCCCCTACGAGCAGTACTTC
- | TRBJ2-5 | TRBD2 | TRBV7-2 | CASSLQGGSGTQYF | TGTGCCAGCAGCTTGCAGGGCGGGAGTGGGACCCAGTACTTC
many | TRBJ2-2 | TRBD1 | TRBV10-3 | CAISLRSGTVNGELFF | TGTGCCATCAGTCTTAGATCCGGGACAGTGAACGGGGAGCTGTTTTTT
many | TRBJ2-7 | TRBD1 | TRBV29-1 | CSVPTLQGAVYEQYF | TGCAGCGTTCCAACGCTACAGGGGGCGGTCTACGAGCAGTACTTC
- | TRBJ2-7 | - | TRBV6-2/TRBV6-3 | CASTNRGSSSYEQYF | TGTGCCAGCACCAATCGAGGGAGTAGCTCCTACGAGCAGTACTTC
- | TRBJ1-2 | - | TRBV10-3 | CAISGDSSVGYTF | TGTGCCATCAGTGGTGACAGTTCGGTAGGCTACACCTTC
- | TRBJ1-2 | TRBD1 | TRBV9 | CASSAGTAANYGYTF | TGTGCCAGCAGCGCTGGGACAGCAGCTAACTATGGCTACACCTTC
- | TRBJ1-2 | - | TRBV5-6 | CASTPSVQGYGYTF | TGTGCCAGCACCCCCTCGGTACAGGGCTATGGCTACACCTTC
- | TRBJ1-6 | - | TRBV7-9 | CASSPVGRNNSPLHF | TGTGCCAGCAGCCCGGTGGGACGGAACAATTCACCCCTCCACTTT
many | TRBJ2-5 | - | TRBV15 | CATSRDPQETQYF | TGTGCCACCAGCAGAGATCCCCAAGAGACCCAGTACTTC
many | TRBJ2-7 | TRBD1 | TRBV11-2 | CASSDRGPYEQYF | TGTGCCAGCAGCGACAGGGGCCCCTACGAGCAGTACTTC
- | TRBJ2-6 | TRBD2 | TRBV2 | CAWSLLAGGVAGANVLTF | TGTGCCTGGAGCCTCCTAGCGGGGGGGGTTGCTGGGGCCAATGTCCTGACTTTC
- | TRBJ1-2 | TRBD1 | TRBV29-1 | CSKGQGAFGYTF | TGCAGCAAGGGACAGGGGGCGTTTGGCTACACCTTC
many | TRBJ2-7 | TRBD2 | TRBV7-6 | CASSSTPSGSNYEQYF | TGTGCCAGCAGCTCTACCCCTAGCGGGAGCAACTACGAGCAGTACTTC
- | TRBJ1-2 | TRBD1 | TRBV7-2 | CASSDRAFYSYTF | TGTGCCAGCTCTGACAGGGCCTTCTATAGCTACACCTTC
- | TRBJ1-2 | TRBD1 | TRBV29-1 | CSVAQGSGYTF | TGCAGCGTTGCACAGGGGTCTGGGTACACCTTC
- | TRBJ1-5 | TRBD1 | TRBV24-1 | CATSSQRQGDQPQHF | TGTGCCACCAGCAGCCAACGACAGGGGGATCAGCCCCAGCATTTT
- | TRBJ2-7 | TRBD1 | TRBV29-1 | CSVGSGGYEQYF | TGCAGCGTTGGGTCAGGGGGCTACGAGCAGTACTTC
- | TRBJ1-3 | TRBD1 | TRBV5-1 | CASSPVGGTDGNTIYF | TGCGCCAGCAGCCCGGTCGGTGGGACAGATGGAAACACCATATATTTT
many | TRBJ2-7 | - | TRBV20-1 | CSATTTSYEQYF | TGCAGCGCCACGACAACCTCCTACGAGCAGTACTTC
- | TRBJ2-7 | TRBD1 | TRBV2 | CASSRGQGADEQYF | TGTGCCAGCAGCCGGGGGCAGGGGGCGGACGAGCAGTACTTC
few | TRBJ2-7 | TRBD1 | TRBV19 | CASRDRALYEQYF | TGTGCCAGTCGGGACAGGGCACTCTACGAGCAGTACTTC
few | TRBJ1-4 | - | TRBV11-1 | CASSLGFSGGVGKLFF | TGTGCCAGCAGCTTAGGCTTTAGTGGAGGGGTCGGAAAACTGTTTTTT
few | TRBJ1-6 | - | TRBV10-3 | CAISETIFPGHNNSPLHF | TGTGCCATCAGCGAGACAATATTTCCGGGACACAATAATTCACCCCTCCACTTT
few | TRBJ2-2 | - | TRBV25-1 | CASSLGLGLRDIAGELFF | TGTGCCAGCAGCTTAGGGCTAGGGCTTCGAGATATCGCCGGGGAGCTGTTTTTT
- | TRBJ2-5 | TRBD2 | TRBV2 | CASSVLAGGDTQYF | TGTGCCAGCAGTGTACTAGCGGGAGGAGATACGCAGTACTTC
many | TRBJ2-5 | - | TRBV24-1 | CATSGGPGLQETQYF | TGTGCCACCAGTGGAGGACCAGGACTACAAGAGACCCAGTACTTC
- | TRBJ1-1 | - | TRBV11-1 | CASSLNTVSRATEAFF | TGTGCCAGCAGCTTAAACACAGTCTCCAGGGCCACTGAAGCTTTCTTT
few | TRBJ2-6 | - | TRBV7-9 | CASSLYHQNSPNVLTF | TGTGCCAGCAGTTTGTACCACCAAAACTCTCCCAACGTCCTGACTTTC
- | TRBJ2-5 | TRBD2 | TRBV3-1 | CASSQDLRGLGETQYF | TGTGCCAGCAGCCAAGATTTGCGGGGGTTAGGGGAGACCCAGTACTTC
- | TRBJ2-5 | - | TRBV7-9 | CASSLADTALETQYF | TGTGCCAGCAGCTTGGCCGATACAGCCCTGGAGACCCAGTACTTC